These 24 T cell receptor beta chains came from one sample sequenced in a study of blood T cells in healthy people across ages. Primers used in a second PCR of roughly 7 to 11 cycles were a sample-barcoded 5' primer and a J-beta primer mix. TCRdb redid the calling of the 5' RACE reads with MiXCR, one entry per CDR3 protein. The sample carries roughly 900,000 distinct CDR3 sequences, around 48% recorded once. The sample comprised blood. The receptor source for this set is a man between 25 and 39 years old in good health.

In this sample, this clonotype turned up a few times. This chain joins TRBV5-6 and TRBJ1-2, with 8 positions matching TRBD1. The germline V gene encodes CDR1 SGHDT and CDR2 YYEEEE. J lost 8 bases, V lost 2 bases, and 8 bases had no gene match. This CDR3 has 14 residues. This chain's CDR3 is CASSFLGHRGGYTF. DNA for the CDR3: TGTGCCAGCAGCTTTCTGGGGCACAGGGGGGGCTACACCTTC. The full variable domain, completed using reference TRBV5-6 and TRBJ1-2, is DAGVTQSPTHLIKTRGQQVTLRCSPKSGHDTVSWYQQALGQGPQFIFQYYEEEERQRGNFPDRFSGHQFPNYSSELNVNALLLGDSALYLCASSFLGHRGGYTFGSGTRLTVV.

The V and J genes are TRBV3-1 and TRBJ1-4; a possible D gene is TRBD1 (6 bases). The CDR3 is 15 residues long. Germline CDR1 and CDR2: LGHDT and YNNKEL (reference sequence). V was trimmed by 5 bases and J by 0 bases, leaving 10 bases between them. This chain's CDR3 is CASSIRTATNEKLFF. The CDR3 nucleotides are TGTGCCAGCAGCATTCGGACAGCAACTAATGAAAAACTGTTTTTT.

The chain combines TRBV7-9 with TRBJ1-5, with a possible D match to TRBD1 (5 bases). Germline V gene sequence: CDR1 SEHNR, CDR2 FQNEAQ (reference sequence). The CDR3 runs 16 residues. V was trimmed by 1 base and J by 2 bases, leaving 12 bases between them. This CDR3 is CASSLVGPGGNQPQHF. In DNA form, the CDR3 reads TGTGCCAGCAGCTTAGTTGGTCCGGGGGGCAATCAGCCCCAGCATTTT.

The chain couples TRBV7-2 to TRBJ1-6, with no clear D. CDR1 and CDR2 from the germline V gene are SGHTA and FQGNSA. The CDR3 is 16 residues long. V shed 1 base and J shed 5 bases, with 12 bases lying between them. The CDR3 DNA sequence: TGTGCCAGCAGCTTAGGGCCCCGCACCAATAATTCACCCCTCCACTTT. Translated: CASSLGPRTNNSPLHF.

This chain connects TRBV27 to TRBJ2-7; 7 bases are a match to TRBD1. The CDR3 has 14 residues. Germline-derived CDR1 and CDR2 are MNHEY and SMNVEV (reference sequence). V shed 5 bases, J shed 1 base, and the junction held 5 bases outside the gene matches. The CDR3 loop reads CASSHTGASYEQYF. CDR3 DNA: TGTGCCAGCAGTCATACAGGGGCGTCCTACGAGCAGTACTTC.

For this clonotype: Given a much more abundant clone one base away, this may be a read error. The chain has TRBV27 and TRBJ2-5; D is possibly TRBD1 or TRBD2 (6 bases each). Trimming took 2 bases from V and 5 from J, leaving 15 bases between them. Germline values: CDR1 MNHEY, CDR2 SMNVEV (reference sequence). The CDR3 runs to 15 residues. The CDR3 sequence is CASSLALGGRETQYF. The CDR3 nucleotides read TGTGCCAGCAGTTTAGCGCTAGGGGGGAGGGAGACCCAGTACTTC.

Concerning this clonotype: This may be a read error: a much more frequent sequence differs by one nucleotide. The chain couples TRBV20-1 to TRBJ2-3, with D possibly matching TRBD1 (5 bases). The CDR3 extends over 14 amino acids. The V end was cut by 6 bases, the J end by 2 bases, with 15 bases between. Germline V lookup: CDR1 DFQATT, CDR2 SNEGSKA (reference sequence). The CDR3 coding sequence is TGCAGTGCGACTGGCAAGGGGTTCACAGATACGCAGTATTTT. It translates to CSATGKGFTDTQYF.

V usage is TRBV7-8 and J usage is TRBJ1-5; 7 nucleotides match TRBD1. V was clipped by 5 bases and J by 0 bases; unmatched bases: 7. The CDR3 is 16 residues long. Looked up from germline, CDR1 is SGHVS and CDR2 is FQNEAQ. CDR3 in amino acids: CASSGTGQYSNQPQHF. The DNA for the CDR3 is TGTGCCAGCAGCGGAACGGGACAGTATAGCAATCAGCCCCAGCATTTT.

The rearrangement links TRBV21-1 to TRBJ1-1; TRBD1 is the table's D call, not checked against the DNA. TRBV21-1 is annotated as a pseudogene. The CDR3 is 17 amino acids. This CDR3 reads CASSKEMKQGLGTEAFF. DNA for the CDR3: TGTGCCAGCAGCAAAGAGATGAAACAGGGATTAGGCACTGAAGCTTTCTTT.

The chain recombines TRBV7-2 with TRBJ2-5; no clear D gene. Germline V gene data show CDR1 as SGHTA and CDR2 as FQGNSA. The CDR3 totals 12 residues. The V and J ends lost 6 bases and 3 bases respectively, with 8 bases between them. CDR3 sequence: CASRRSEETQYF. CDR3 nucleotide sequence: TGTGCCAGCAGGCGGTCGGAAGAGACCCAGTACTTC. Full variable domain (outside the CDR3, taken from reference TRBV7-2 and TRBJ2-5): GAGVSQSPSNKVTEKGKDVELRCDPISGHTALYWYRQSLGQGLEFLIYFQGNSAPDKSGLPSDRFSAERTGGSVSTLTIQRTQQEDSAVYLCASRRSEETQYFGPGTRLLVL.

The chain couples TRBV7-9 to TRBJ2-7; TRBD2 is a possible D gene (7 bases). CDR3 length: 14 residues. Per the germline V gene, CDR1 is SEHNR and CDR2 is FQNEAQ (reference sequence). V dropped 5 bases and J dropped 2 bases, with 13 bases sitting between them. The CDR3 sequence: CASSLGGLAYEQYF. The CDR3 DNA reads as TGTGCCAGCAGCCTCGGGGGGCTAGCCTACGAGCAGTACTTC.

This clonotype was observed a handful of times. The V gene is TRBV28, the J gene TRBJ2-7; no definite D call. The CDR3 contains 13 residues. Looked up from germline, CDR1 is MDHEN and CDR2 is SYDVKM. The V and J ends lost 1 base and 6 bases respectively, with 10 bases between them. In DNA, the CDR3 is TGTGCCAGCAGTTTATCCCTCGGCGTCGAGCAGTACTTC. It translates to CASSLSLGVEQYF.

This clonotype was picked up many times. J is TRBJ2-4 and V is TRBV3-1; D is perhaps TRBD2 (6 bases). The CDR3 totals 13 residues. Trimming pared 4 bases from V and 9 bases from J, leaving 13 bases between. Germline V gene data show CDR1 as LGHDT and CDR2 as YNNKEL (reference sequence). The CDR3 DNA sequence: TGTGCCAGCAGCCGTAGCGGCCTAACCATTCAGTACTTC. Protein sequence: CASSRSGLTIQYF.

The chain is built from TRBV20-1 and TRBJ2-5; the match to TRBD2 covers 7 bases. There are 13 residues in the CDR3. The V segment lost 4 bases and the J segment 2 bases; nucleotides outside the gene matches: 4. Per the germline V gene, CDR1 is DFQATT and CDR2 is SNEGSKA (reference sequence). CDR3 nucleotide sequence: TGCAGTGCTAAACGAGCGGGGCAAGAGACCCAGTACTTC. As protein: CSAKRAGQETQYF.

This clonotype has just a few counts. The DNA for the CDR3 is TGTGCCAGCAGTTACTCAGGCCAGACACAAGAGACCCAGTACTTC. Encoded protein: CASSYSGQTQETQYF. This chain connects TRBV6-5 to TRBJ2-5; no clear D gene. Germline V gives CDR1 MNHEY, CDR2 SVGAGI. V gave up 0 bases and J gave up 2 bases, with 10 bases separating them. The CDR3 spans 15 residues.

V usage is TRBV6-2 or TRBV6-3 and J usage is TRBJ2-2; weak D call: TRBD1 (6 bases). The CDR3 length is 15 residues. Germline CDR1 reads MNHEY; CDR2 reads SVGEGT. The germline V and J ends were trimmed by 7 bases and 4 bases, with 16 bases remaining between them. The CDR3 DNA is TGTGCCAGCACCCAGACAGGTGGGCTCACCGGGGAGCTGTTTTTT. This encodes CASTQTGGLTGELFF.

The chain joins TRBV4-2 to TRBJ2-7, with unresolved D. The CDR3 is 15 amino acids. CDR1 LGHNA and CDR2 YNFKEQ come from the germline V gene. V was trimmed by 0 bases and J by 5 bases, leaving 14 bases between them. Here the CDR3 DNA reads TGTGCCAGCAGCCAAGATGATGCGGCGGCCGACGAGCAGTACTTC. Protein sequence: CASSQDDAAADEQYF.

This clonotype was recorded many times. The chain couples TRBV4-1 to TRBJ1-1; D is unresolved. The CDR3 contains 14 residues. V lost 5 bases and J 1 base, leaving 11 bases between the germline ends. Germline CDR1 is MGHRA and CDR2 is YSYEKL. The CDR3 DNA is TGCGCCAGCAGCAAGGAAACACCGAACACTGAAGCTTTCTTT. It specifies CASSKETPNTEAFF.

The chain recombines TRBV5-5 with TRBJ2-2, with a tentative D call TRBD2 (6 bases). This CDR3 comprises 17 residues. Germline V gene sequence: CDR1 SGHKS, CDR2 YYEKEE (reference sequence). The germline V and J ends were trimmed by 4 bases and 4 bases, with 20 bases remaining between them. The CDR3 loop is CASSLIPGEGITGELFF. The CDR3 nucleotides are TGTGCCAGCAGCCTCATACCGGGAGAAGGAATCACCGGGGAGCTGTTTTTT.

This clonotype was observed a few times. This chain links TRBV20-1 with TRBJ2-1; 8 bases map to TRBD2. CDR3 size: 15 residues. Germline V lookup: CDR1 DFQATT, CDR2 SNEGSKA (reference sequence). Trimming removed 6 bases from V and 7 bases from J; junction bases left unmatched: 14. The chain's CDR3 is CSAGGGGLVGNEQFF. The CDR3 nucleotides read TGCAGTGCGGGGGGAGGGGGACTAGTCGGTAATGAGCAGTTCTTC.

The CDR3, as DNA: TGCGCCAGCAGCCAAGTGTTCGGGACAGGGGGCGGTTTGGGTACAGATACGCAGTATTTT. It is translated as CASSQVFGTGGGLGTDTQYF. The chain couples TRBV4-1 to TRBJ2-3; 12 nucleotides match TRBD1. Looked up from germline, CDR1 is MGHRA and CDR2 is YSYEKL. After removal of 1 base from V and 3 bases from J, the junction contained 14 bases not matched to a gene. This CDR3 region has 20 residues.

V gene TRBV2 combines with J gene TRBJ1-2, with D possibly being TRBD1 (5 bases). The CDR3 contains 14 residues. Germline CDR1 SNHLY, CDR2 FYNNEI. The V and J ends lost 6 bases and 0 bases respectively, with 11 bases between them. The DNA for the CDR3 is TGTGCCAGCAGGGCCCAGACAGCTAACTATGGCTACACCTTC. Translation gives CASRAQTANYGYTF.

This clonotype was observed a handful of times. This chain uses TRBV27 with TRBJ1-5; TRBD1 might be the D (6 bases). The germline V gene has CDR1 MNHEY and CDR2 SMNVEV (reference sequence). V was trimmed by 0 bases and J by 7 bases, leaving 22 bases between them. The CDR3 is 18 amino acids. This chain's CDR3 is CASSLSPPLVGTPQPQHF. The CDR3 nucleotides are TGTGCCAGCAGTTTATCTCCTCCCTTGGTGGGGACACCGCAGCCCCAGCATTTT.

This chain links TRBV7-9 with TRBJ1-6; perhaps TRBD1 as D (6 bases). The CDR3 is 15 residues long. The V and J ends lost 7 bases and 4 bases respectively, with 14 bases between them. Germline V gene data show CDR1 as SEHNR and CDR2 as FQNEAQ (reference sequence). This chain's CDR3 is CASTTPGEYNSPLHF. DNA for the CDR3: TGTGCCAGCACCACCCCAGGGGAATATAATTCACCCCTCCACTTT.